This is a list of T cell receptor beta chains from one sample in a study of blood T cell repertoires in COVID-19. The table came from immunoSEQ multiplex PCR; TCRdb's copy has only in-frame clones and leaves some out. The top ten hold 9.5% to 13% of the sample, which has 60,000 to 65,000 clones, 83% seen once. The sequenced material came from peripheral blood. The receptors shown here come from a man in his fifties or sixties with COVID-19, enrolled during active disease. Each CDR3 is given with its conserved first and last residue. D genes are given only for firm matches. The size of a clone is reported for some rows only, either as once, few or many, or as a class for expanded clones.

TRBV7-9	TRBD2	TRBJ2-7	15	NA	TGTGCCAGCACCCAGGCCCTGGGGGGGTCCTACGAGCAGTACTTC	CASTQALGGSYEQYF
TRBV28	NA	TRBJ2-3	16	NA	TGTGCCAGCAGCCCCCCCCGGGCAGTTGGGAGAGATACGCAGTATTTT	CASSPPRAVGRDTQYF
TRBV2	NA	TRBJ2-7	15	NA	TGTGCCAGCAGGGAGACAGGTTCTGTATCCTACGAGCAGTACTTC	CASRETGSVSYEQYF
TRBV5-8	TRBD1	TRBJ2-7	14	NA	TGTGCCAGCGACGACAGGGCGCAATCCTACGAGCAGTACTTC	CASDDRAQSYEQYF
TRBV7-8	TRBD1	TRBJ1-5	16	NA	TGTGCCAGCAGCTTGGGGGCTCGACAGGGAACTCAGCCCCAGCATTTT	CASSLGARQGTQPQHF
TRBV5-1	NA	TRBJ2-6	13	once	TGCGCCAGCTCAACTACTGGGGCCAACGTCCTGACTTTC	CASSTTGANVLTF
TRBV19	TRBD2	TRBJ2-1	15	once	TGTGCCAGTAGGATTGGGACTAGCGGGAGCGGTGAGCAGTTCTTC	CASRIGTSGSGEQFF
TRBV2	TRBD1	TRBJ1-2	13	NA	TGTGCCAGCAGGACGGGGACAGCGGCAGGCTACACCTTC	CASRTGTAAGYTF
TRBV4-3	TRBD2	TRBJ2-1	19	NA	TGCGCCAGCAGCCAAGACCCTAGCGGGGCGACTAGCTCCTACAATGAGCAGTTCTTC	CASSQDPSGATSSYNEQFF
TRBV10-3	NA	TRBJ2-3	11	NA	TGTGCCATCAGTGAACTAGATACGCAGTATTTT	CAISELDTQYF
TRBV9	TRBD1	TRBJ1-1	14	NA	TGTGCCAGCAGCGCCAGGGGGCGCGACACTGAAGCTTTCTTT	CASSARGRDTEAFF
TRBV19	NA	TRBJ2-1	15	NA	TGTGCCAGTAGCACACGGACTGCTTCCTACAATGAGCAGTTCTTC	CASSTRTASYNEQFF
TRBV30	NA	TRBJ1-6	13	NA	TGTGCCACAGAAAGGGGCCTTAATTCACCCCTCCACTTT	CATERGLNSPLHF
TRBV6-4	NA	TRBJ2-1	16	few	TGTGCCAGCAGTGACTCGGAGGGAGTCTCCTACAATGAGCAGTTCTTC	CASSDSEGVSYNEQFF
TRBV28	NA	TRBJ1-5	13	NA	TGTGCCAGCAGTTCCACAGCGGGACAGCCCCAGCATTTT	CASSSTAGQPQHF
TRBV3-1/TRBV3-2	TRBD1	TRBJ2-1	16	NA	TGTGCCAGCAGCCCGCAAGGACAGGGGTCCTACAATGAGCAGTTCTTC	CASSPQGQGSYNEQFF
TRBV6-5	TRBD1	TRBJ1-4	16	NA	TGTGCCAGCAGTTACTCCCCGGGACAGGGGTACGAAAAACTGTTTTTT	CASSYSPGQGYEKLFF
TRBV7-8	NA	TRBJ1-4	15	NA	TGTGCCAGCAGTCTCGGCGGGGCGGGTAATGAAAAACTGTTTTTT	CASSLGGAGNEKLFF
TRBV5-1	TRBD1	TRBJ2-5	14	NA	TGCGCCAGCAGCGTGGGACAGGGGGGGTGGACCCAGTACTTC	CASSVGQGGWTQYF
TRBV6-2/TRBV6-3	TRBD2	TRBJ2-7	16	few	TGTGCCAGCAGTGATCTTAAGGGACTAGGAGTCGACGAGCAGTACTTC	CASSDLKGLGVDEQYF
TRBV3-1/TRBV3-2	TRBD2	TRBJ2-2	17	few	TGTGCCAGCAGCCAAGTATGGGAGGGCAGAAACACCGGGGAGCTGTTTTTT	CASSQVWEGRNTGELFF
TRBV6-2/TRBV6-3	NA	TRBJ1-2	15	NA	TGTGCCAGCAGTTACTCGGGTACAGGGAGACGTGGCTACACCTTC	CASSYSGTGRRGYTF
TRBV5-4	NA	TRBJ2-3	15	NA	TGTGCCAGCAGCTCTGGAGGTGGGAGCACAGATACGCAGTATTTT	CASSSGGGSTDTQYF
TRBV18	TRBD2	TRBJ2-1	16	NA	TGTGCCAGCTCACCTATGACTAGCGGGGCTAACAATGAGCAGTTCTTC	CASSPMTSGANNEQFF
TRBV7-2	NA	TRBJ1-4	13	NA	TGTGCCAGCAGCTTGGAGCGAAGTGAAAAACTGTTTTTT	CASSLERSEKLFF
TRBV7-9	NA	TRBJ1-3	13	few	TGTGCCAGCAGCGCGGGACCTGCTGGCACCATATATTTT	CASSAGPAGTIYF
TRBV18	NA	TRBJ1-1	13	NA	TGTGCCAGCTCACCGTCGGGGAACACTGAAGCTTTCTTT	CASSPSGNTEAFF
TRBV5-1	TRBD1	TRBJ2-3	16	NA	TGCGCCAGCAGCCCCCGCCCGCAGGGGGCTACAGATACGCAGTATTTT	CASSPRPQGATDTQYF
TRBV29-1	NA	TRBJ2-5	12	NA	TGCAGCGTTGAAGACCAGGGGGGGACCCAGTACTTC	CSVEDQGGTQYF
TRBV3-1/TRBV3-2	TRBD1	TRBJ1-4	15	few	TGTGCCAGCAGCACCGGACAGGGAGTCGGGGAAAAACTGTTTTTT	CASSTGQGVGEKLFF
TRBV2	NA	TRBJ2-2	15	NA	TGTGCCAGCAGTGAGTACAGGACGAACACCGGGGAGCTGTTTTTT	CASSEYRTNTGELFF
TRBV5-4	TRBD1	TRBJ1-2	14	NA	TGTGCCAGCAGCACCCAGGACAGGGTGCTTGGCTACACCTTC	CASSTQDRVLGYTF
TRBV5-6	NA	TRBJ1-2	11	NA	TGTGCCAGCAGCGCGGGGGGTGGCTACACCTTC	CASSAGGGYTF
TRBV28	NA	TRBJ2-7	13	NA	TGTGCCAGCACCCGGACTTTATCCTACGAGCAGTACTTC	CASTRTLSYEQYF
TRBV19	NA	TRBJ1-5	15	NA	TGTGCCAGTAAGACCAGCCCCCAGGGGAACCAGCCCCAGCATTTT	CASKTSPQGNQPQHF
TRBV6-1	TRBD2	TRBJ2-3	14	NA	TGTGCCAGCAGTGAATCTAGCGGGGAGATTACGCAGTATTTT	CASSESSGEITQYF
TRBV6-5	NA	TRBJ2-1	12	NA	TGTGCCAGCAGTTACGTGAGGGATGAGCAGTTCTTC	CASSYVRDEQFF
TRBV30	NA	TRBJ1-4	14	NA	TGTGCCGGGCGAGTGGGGCAGTATAATGAAAAACTGTTTTTT	CAGRVGQYNEKLFF
TRBV6-2/TRBV6-3	NA	TRBJ1-1	14	NA	TGTGCCAGCAGTTACGACACCATGAACACTGAAGCTTTCTTT	CASSYDTMNTEAFF
TRBV5-1	TRBD2	TRBJ2-5	13	NA	TGCGCCAGCAGCTCGCTAGCGGGAGAGACCCAGTACTTC	CASSSLAGETQYF
TRBV25-1	TRBD1	TRBJ1-1	15	NA	TGTGCCAGCAGTGATACCCGGACAGGGCTGACTGAAGCTTTCTTT	CASSDTRTGLTEAFF
TRBV5-1	TRBD1	TRBJ2-7	15	NA	TGCGCCAGCAGCTTGGCCGGGACAGGTCCCTACGAGCAGTACTTC	CASSLAGTGPYEQYF
TRBV4-1	TRBD2	TRBJ2-1	15	NA	TGCGCCAGCAGCCAAAATCCCGGGCTAGCGGCCGAGCAGTTCTTC	CASSQNPGLAAEQFF
TRBV6-1	TRBD2	TRBJ2-7	15	few	TGTGCCAGCAGTGAAGGTAGCGGGACTTCCTACGAGCAGTACTTC	CASSEGSGTSYEQYF
TRBV5-1	TRBD1	TRBJ2-7	14	NA	TGCGCCAGCAGCCCACGGACAGGAACCTACGAGCAGTACTTC	CASSPRTGTYEQYF
TRBV28	NA	TRBJ2-7	13	NA	TGTGCCAGCAGTCCCCGACAGATGTACGAGCAGTACTTC	CASSPRQMYEQYF
TRBV29-1	TRBD1	TRBJ1-1	14	few	TGCAGCGTTTCCAGTACAGGGGGCTACACTGAAGCTTTCTTT	CSVSSTGGYTEAFF
TRBV7-9	NA	TRBJ2-3	15	medium-sized	TGTGCCAGCAGCTTAGACGGCGGGAGCACAGATACGCAGTATTTT	CASSLDGGSTDTQYF
TRBV27	NA	TRBJ1-4	15	NA	TGTGCCAGCAGTTTATCTTGGCAGGGTAGTGAAAAACTGTTTTTT	CASSLSWQGSEKLFF
TRBV27	TRBD1	TRBJ2-1	15	few	TGTGCCAGCAGTTTATCGCCACAGGGGGCTAATGAGCAGTTCTTC	CASSLSPQGANEQFF
TRBV6-2/TRBV6-3	NA	TRBJ1-2	17	NA	TGTGCCAGCAGTGATATCGGAGAGGCCTGGTCTAACTATGGCTACACCTTC	CASSDIGEAWSNYGYTF
TRBV4-1	NA	TRBJ1-5	18	NA	TGCGCCAGCAGTCTTATGGGGGGGCGGAATGAGGGCAATCAGCCCCAGCATTTT	CASSLMGGRNEGNQPQHF